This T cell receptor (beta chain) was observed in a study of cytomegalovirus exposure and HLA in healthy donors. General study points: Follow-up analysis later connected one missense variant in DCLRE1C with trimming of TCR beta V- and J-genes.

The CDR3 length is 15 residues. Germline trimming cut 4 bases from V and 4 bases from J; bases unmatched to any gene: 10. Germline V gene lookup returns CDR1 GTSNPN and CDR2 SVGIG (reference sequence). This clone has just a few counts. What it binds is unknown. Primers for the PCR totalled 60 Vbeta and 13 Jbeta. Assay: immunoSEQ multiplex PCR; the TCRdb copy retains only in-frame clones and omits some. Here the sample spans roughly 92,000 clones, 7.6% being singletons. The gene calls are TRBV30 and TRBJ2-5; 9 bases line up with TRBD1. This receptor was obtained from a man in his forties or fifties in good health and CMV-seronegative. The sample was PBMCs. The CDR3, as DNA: TGTGCCTGGACCCGACAGGGGGTTGCTGGAGAGACCCAGTACTTC. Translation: CAWTRQGVAGETQYF.